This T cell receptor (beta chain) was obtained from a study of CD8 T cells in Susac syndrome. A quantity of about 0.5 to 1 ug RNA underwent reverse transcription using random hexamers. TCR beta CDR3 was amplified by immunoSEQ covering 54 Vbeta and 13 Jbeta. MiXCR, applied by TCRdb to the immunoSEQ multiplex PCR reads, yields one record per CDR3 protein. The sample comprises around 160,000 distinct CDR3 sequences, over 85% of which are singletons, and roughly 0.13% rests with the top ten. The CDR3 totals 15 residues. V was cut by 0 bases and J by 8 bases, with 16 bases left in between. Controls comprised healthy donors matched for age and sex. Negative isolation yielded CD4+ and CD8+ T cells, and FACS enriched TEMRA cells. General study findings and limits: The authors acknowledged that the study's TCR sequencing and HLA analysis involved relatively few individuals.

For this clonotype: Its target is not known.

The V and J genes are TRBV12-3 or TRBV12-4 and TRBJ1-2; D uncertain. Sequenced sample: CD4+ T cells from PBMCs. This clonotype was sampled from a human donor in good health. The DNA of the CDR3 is TGTGCCAGCAGTTTAGCGCTAGGCCCTACCTACGGCTACACCTTC. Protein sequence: CASSLALGPTYGYTF.